This T cell receptor beta chain derives from a study of cytomegalovirus exposure and HLA in healthy donors. Germline-derived CDR1 and CDR2 are SGHDT and YYEEEE. The CDR3 totals 15 residues. Trimming cost V 3 bases and J 5 bases, with 17 bases left between them. Notes on the study in general: Using the classifier, cytomegalovirus status was reportedly diagnosed with high specificity and sensitivity.

Comments on this clone: Its antigen is still unknown.

Sequencing used immunoSEQ multiplex PCR; TCRdb keeps in-frame clones, though not all of them. Seen here are about 200,000 clones, more than 65% observed once, and the top ten hold about an eighth. While the first cohort had over 650 subjects, the donors belonged to the separate validation cohort of over a hundred subjects. The V and J genes are TRBV5-6 and TRBJ1-1; D possibly corresponds to TRBD1 (6 bases). This TCR derives from a woman aged 25 to 39 in good health and CMV-seropositive. The sequenced sample consisted of PBMCs. The CDR3 DNA is TGTGCCAGCAGCTCAACCTCACAGGGTAGGACTGAAGCTTTCTTT. This encodes CASSSTSQGRTEAFF.